The 18 T cell receptor beta chains in this list originate from one sample, sequenced in a study of T-cell reconstitution after alpha-beta-depleted transplantation in children. Preparing the TCRbeta library involved the use of unique molecular identifiers. One entry per CDR3 protein, called by TCRdb with MiXCR from the PCR reads. In the table there are 150,000 to 200,000 distinct CDR3 sequences, 13% to 15% of which are singletons. The specimen was PBMCs from the stem cell graft donor, collected from the stem cell graft. These receptors all come from a human donor who donated a stem cell graft to a child with acute lymphoblastic leukemia.

This clonotype was seen many times. This sequence joins TRBV7-6 and TRBJ1-1; D unclear. Per the germline V gene, CDR1 is SGHVS and CDR2 is FNYEAQ. V lost 1 base, J lost 1 base, and 10 bases lay in between. CDR3 size: 15 residues. The CDR3 coding sequence is TGTGCCAGCAGCTTAGAACTAGGAAGGAACACTGAAGCTTTCTTT. Protein sequence: CASSLELGRNTEAFF. Full variable domain (outside the CDR3, taken from reference TRBV7-6 and TRBJ1-1): GAGVSQSPRYKVTKRGQDVALRCDPISGHVSLYWYRQALGQGPEFLTYFNYEAQQDKSGLPNDRFSAERPEGSISTLTIQRTEQRDSAMYRCASSLELGRNTEAFFGQGTRLTVV.

This clonotype was observed a few times. This chain links TRBV18 with TRBJ2-3; unclear D gene. The CDR3 runs to 16 residues. Trimming removed 2 bases from V and 0 bases from J, with 12 bases in between. The germline V gene has CDR1 KGHSH and CDR2 LQKENI. As DNA, the CDR3 is TGTGCCAGCTCACCAGGGCAGCCGCGCAGCACAGATACGCAGTATTTT. Translated, it gives CASSPGQPRSTDTQYF.

This clonotype was seen at least ten times. The chain uses TRBV20-1 and TRBJ2-7; TRBD2 matches at 8 bases. CDR3 length: 16 amino acids. Germline lookup yields CDR1 DFQATT and CDR2 SNEGSKA (reference sequence). V was clipped by 0 bases and J by 4 bases; unmatched bases: 11. CDR3 DNA: TGCAGTGCTAGAGATCTCACCGGGACTAGTCCGTACGAGCAGTACTTC. Amino acid sequence: CSARDLTGTSPYEQYF.

This clonotype was observed many times. The CDR3 loop is CASSRGLAGGYEQYF. In nucleotides, the CDR3 is TGCGCCAGCAGCCGGGGACTAGCGGGAGGGTACGAGCAGTACTTC. The chain carries TRBV5-1 and TRBJ2-7; 16 bases agree with TRBD2. This CDR3 is built from 15 residues. Germline CDR1 reads SGHRS; CDR2 reads YFSETQ. The V and J ends lost 4 bases and 4 bases, in that order; junction bases with no gene match: 2.

This clonotype came up many times. The chain uses TRBV7-9 and TRBJ2-7, with 7 bases aligning to TRBD2. The germline CDR1 and CDR2 sequences are SEHNR and FQNEAQ (reference sequence). This CDR3 has 16 residues. V lost 0 bases, J lost 0 bases, and 5 bases stayed unmatched. The CDR3: CASSLAGGSSSYEQYF. CDR3 coding DNA: TGTGCCAGCAGCTTAGCCGGGGGGTCCTCCTCCTACGAGCAGTACTTC.

This clonotype was picked up many times. This chain uses TRBV5-6 with TRBJ2-7; 15 positions agree with TRBD2. The trim removed 6 bases at V and 1 base at J, leaving 8 bases unmatched. This CDR3 is 17 amino acids long. Germline V gene data show CDR1 as SGHDT and CDR2 as YYEEEE. The CDR3 nucleotides are TGTGCCAGCACGGGAGGGACTAGCGGGAGGTTGTCCTACGAGCAGTACTTC. This translates into CASTGGTSGRLSYEQYF.

This clonotype has more than one count but fewer than ten. J is TRBJ1-1 and V is TRBV12-3 or TRBV12-4; D gene unclear. V was cut by 2 bases and J by 1 base, with 14 bases left in between. The CDR3 loop spans 16 amino acids. The CDR3: CASSLYSGRENTEAFF. DNA of the CDR3: TGTGCCAGCAGTTTATATTCGGGTAGGGAGAACACTGAAGCTTTCTTT.

In the case of this clonotype: It may be a read error: a sequence one base away is much more abundant. V is TRBV5-1 and J is TRBJ2-2; D is possibly TRBD2 (5 bases). V was shortened by 4 bases and J by 8 bases, with 24 bases between the two germline ends. Looked up from germline, CDR1 is SGHRS and CDR2 is YFSETQ. The CDR3 is 17 residues long. The CDR3 bases are TGCGCCAGCAGCCCTCGCACTAGTCCACCAGTGTTGGGGGAGCTGTTTTTT. This translates into CASSPRTSPPVLGELFF.

This clonotype was observed at least ten times. V gene TRBV5-1 combines with J gene TRBJ2-5; D unclear. Germline V CDR1 and CDR2: SGHRS, YFSETQ. Trimming removed 0 bases from V and 5 bases from J, with 8 bases in between. This CDR3 is 13 amino acids long. DNA for the CDR3: TGCGCCAGCAGCTTGGGGGTTTTGGAGACCCAGTACTTC. It yields the protein CASSLGVLETQYF.

The chain couples TRBV5-1 to TRBJ2-1; D perhaps matches TRBD2 (6 bases). The germline CDR1 and CDR2 sequences are SGHRS and YFSETQ. Trimming shortened V by 2 bases and J by 7 bases, and 19 bases separated the two germline ends. This CDR3 contains 16 residues. The CDR3 region is CASSLAAREERNEQFF. In nucleotides, the CDR3 is TGCGCCAGCAGCTTAGCGGCCAGGGAGGAAAGGAATGAGCAGTTCTTC.

Worth noting for this clonotype: A much larger clone lies one base from this, so it may be a read error. The chain uses TRBV20-1 and TRBJ2-3; TRBD2 matches 12 bases. The CDR3 runs 15 residues. V was clipped by 5 bases and J by 12 bases; unmatched bases: 15. Per the germline V gene, CDR1 is DFQATT and CDR2 is SNEGSKA (reference sequence). The CDR3 sequence: CSAVILAGGPYRQYF. The CDR3 bases are TGCAGTGCTGTAATCCTAGCGGGAGGGCCTTATCGACAGTATTTT.

The gene calls are TRBV5-1 and TRBJ2-3, with a possible D match to TRBD2 (5 bases). V shed 3 bases and J shed 0 bases, with 14 bases lying between them. The CDR3 has 16 residues. CDR1 is SGHRS, CDR2 YFSETQ, per germline. Here the CDR3 DNA reads TGCGCCAGCAGCTATGAGCGCGGGTATAGCACAGATACGCAGTATTTT. As protein: CASSYERGYSTDTQYF. Together with reference TRBV5-1 and TRBJ2-3, the CDR3 gives the full variable domain: KAGVTQTPRYLIKTRGQQVTLSCSPISGHRSVSWYQQTPGQGLQFLFEYFSETQRNKGNFPGRFSGRQFSNSRSEMNVSTLELGDSALYLCASSYERGYSTDTQYFGPGTRLTVL.

At least ten counts were recorded for this clonotype. The V gene is TRBV12-3 or TRBV12-4, the J gene TRBJ2-5; 9 bases map to TRBD1. The CDR3 length is 13 residues. V lost 6 bases and J lost 2; bases outside the gene matches: 1. CDR3 sequence reads: CASRGQGQETQYF. CDR3 nucleotides: TGTGCCAGCAGGGGACAGGGACAAGAGACCCAGTACTTC.

This clonotype has ten or more counts. V gene TRBV7-8 combines with J gene TRBJ1-2; D may be TRBD1 (6 bases). CDR3 length equals 14 residues. The germline V gene has CDR1 SGHVS and CDR2 FQNEAQ. V was pared by 5 bases and J by 0 bases, with 10 bases between. The CDR3 loop reads CASSKRGANYGYTF. The CDR3 DNA sequence: TGTGCCAGCAGCAAAAGGGGGGCTAACTATGGCTACACCTTC.

This clonotype was recorded many times. The chain recombines TRBV5-1 with TRBJ2-5, with 14 bases aligning to TRBD2. Germline V CDR1 and CDR2: SGHRS, YFSETQ. The J segment lost 5 bases and the V segment lost 4 bases, leaving 7 bases of the junction unmatched. The CDR3 sequence is 16 residues long. CDR3 bases: TGCGCCAGCAGCCCGGGACTAGCGGGAGTTCTCGAGACCCAGTACTTC. Translation: CASSPGLAGVLETQYF.

As regards this clonotype: Since a much larger clone is just one base distant, this may be a read error. The V and J genes are TRBV11-2 and TRBJ2-3; maybe TRBD2 (6 bases). The germline CDR1 and CDR2 sequences are SGHAT and FQNNGV. CDR3 length: 17 amino acids. The CDR3 DNA is TGTACCAGCAGCTTTGATCTCGCGGGGAGCCGGGCAGATACGCAGTATTTT. The encoded protein is CTSSFDLAGSRADTQYF.

This clonotype has at least ten counts. The chain carries TRBV7-8 and TRBJ2-7, with a weak D call TRBD2 (5 bases). The V gene lost 5 bases and the J gene lost 8 bases, with 16 bases spanning the gap. This CDR3 has 13 amino acids. From germline, CDR1 is SGHVS and CDR2 FQNEAQ. The CDR3 is CASSPLTYGKQYF. DNA of the CDR3: TGTGCCAGCAGCCCCTTAACGTACGGGAAGCAGTACTTC.

In its sample, this clonotype was seen many times. The chain links TRBV14 to TRBJ2-1; D is ambiguous. Trimming removed 0 bases from V and 8 bases from J, with 8 bases in between. Germline V CDR1 and CDR2: SGHDN, FVKESK. There are 13 residues in the CDR3. The CDR3 DNA sequence: TGTGCCAGCAGCCAAGATGACTTTTATGAGCAGTTCTTC. Protein: CASSQDDFYEQFF.